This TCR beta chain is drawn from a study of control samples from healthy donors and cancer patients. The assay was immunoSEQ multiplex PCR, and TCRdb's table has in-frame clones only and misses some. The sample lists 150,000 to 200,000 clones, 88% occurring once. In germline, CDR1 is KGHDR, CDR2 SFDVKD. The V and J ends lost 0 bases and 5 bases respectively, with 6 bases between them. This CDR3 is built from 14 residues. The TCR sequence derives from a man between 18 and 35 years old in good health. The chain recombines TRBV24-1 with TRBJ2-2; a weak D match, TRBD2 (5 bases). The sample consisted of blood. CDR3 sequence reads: CATSDLQRTGELFF. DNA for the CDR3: TGTGCCACCAGTGATTTGCAGCGGACCGGGGAGCTGTTTTTT.